The subject of this entry is one TCR beta chain. Its recognized antigen is unknown. Base qualities are not recorded, but no much larger clone differs from it by a single base. The germline V gene provides CDR1 ENHRY and CDR2 SYGVKD. The cysteine opens and the phenylalanine closes a CDR3 of 15 amino acids. Only the CDR3 DNA is retained, 45 bases long and in frame from the first base. From V the trimming removes 4 bases and from J it removes 0 bases, while the gene matches leave 2 bases of the junction unaccounted for. The data derive from a study of T cell clones after liver transplantation (dated by TCRdb to between 2018 and 2021). Regarding the study in general: The samples were obtained from ITN030ST, a randomized trial that attempted immunosuppression withdrawal within 2 years after liver transplantation. As an antigen-independent comparator for the donor-reactive sequences, third party-reactive TCRbeta sequences from pre-transplant MLRs were identified as well. Donor-reactive T cell clones were identified by TCRbeta sequencing following a pre-transplant mixed lymphocyte reaction and were subsequently tracked in post-transplant blood. Blood samples were collected pre-transplant, pre-randomization before withdrawal, and post-randomization after either complete withdrawal or failed withdrawal. Tolerance meant complete immunosuppression withdrawal for at least one year without liver enzymes rising beyond twice the upper limit of normal. A cohort of 8 liver transplant recipients was studied, of whom 3 were classified as tolerant and 5 as non-tolerant. Subjects received no induction therapy and standard immunosuppression until randomization at 12-24 months post-transplant. Of the eight recipients, a few were HCV-positive, while the remaining recipients had been transplanted for non-autoimmune, non-viral indications. Results the study describes overall, beyond this receptor: When repertoire turnover was accounted for, significantly reduced detection of donor-reactive sequences was found in 7 of 8 subjects for CD4 and in 8 of 8 subjects for CD8. Because no allograft tissue specimens were available, donor-reactive T cells may have migrated into the graft instead of being deleted. Low numbers of available donor cells limited the measurable donor-reactive repertoire in two subjects. In 5 of 8 subjects, regardless of tolerance or HCV status, circulating donor-reactive CD4 TCRbeta sequences dropped significantly post-transplant. The conclusions were preliminary, being limited by small, heterogeneous patient numbers and by non-standardized post-transplant time points. Donor-reactive sequences declined more than third party-reactive ones, suggesting partial antigen-specific deletion unrelated to withdrawal success.

This specimen's time point label, per the study, means: pre-transplant. Unstimulated PBMCs, after thawing, were stained for CD3, CD4 and CD8 and then FACS-sorted into CD3+CD4+ and CD3+CD8+ populations. Randomization to immunosuppression withdrawal applied to every one of the 8 studied subjects. The Qiagen DNeasy Blood and Tissue Kit was used to isolate genomic DNA. High-throughput TCRbeta CDR3 sequencing of frozen genomic DNA was performed by immunoSEQ, including PCR amplification, mapping, bias correction and internal controls. The paper's processing steps were these. Only productive rearrangements were retained, and each unique TCRbeta sequence was defined by its CDR3 nucleotide sequence together with its V and J gene. A sequence counted as donor-reactive only if the sequence showed at least 5-fold expansion in CFSE-low cells compared with unstimulated pre-transplant cells and had a frequency of at least 0.01%. Minimum frequency thresholds were set for each subject based on the unstimulated sample with the lowest template count, ensuring at least 90% detection power. Jensen-Shannon divergence between the top 1000 TCRbeta sequences post- versus pre-transplant served as the measure of repertoire turnover. Changes in detection of donor-reactive sequences were assessed with two-sided Fisher's exact tests. Here the immuneACCESS table is served through TCRdb, limited to in-frame sequences with V and J called. Missing clones are a known gap in these copies; in checked studies unresolved V genes cover under half, and the rest lacks a known reason. That table supplies the V and J calls and clone size; D and trimming were determined from the DNA. This sample gives 20,000 to 25,000 clones in total; approximately 68% of them show up just once. About 2.6% of the sample belongs to the ten largest clones.

The rearranged segments are TRBV10-3 and TRBJ2-1; the junction holds 8 bases that match TRBD2. The TCR sequence derives from a human donor who received a liver transplant. This material consisted of CD4+ T cells from blood, taken before liver transplant. The CDR3 region: CAISVLAGSYNEQFF. The bases read TGTGCCATCAGTGTCCTAGCGGGCTCCTACAATGAGCAGTTCTTC.